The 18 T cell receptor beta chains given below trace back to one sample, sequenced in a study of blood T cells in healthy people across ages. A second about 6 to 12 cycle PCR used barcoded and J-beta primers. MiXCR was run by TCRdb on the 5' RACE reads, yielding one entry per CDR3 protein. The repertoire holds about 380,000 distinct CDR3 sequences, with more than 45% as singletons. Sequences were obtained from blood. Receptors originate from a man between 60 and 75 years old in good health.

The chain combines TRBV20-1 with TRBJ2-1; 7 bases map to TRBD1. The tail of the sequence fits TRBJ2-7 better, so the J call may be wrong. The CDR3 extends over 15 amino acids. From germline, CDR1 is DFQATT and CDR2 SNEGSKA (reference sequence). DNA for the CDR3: TGCAGTGCTATACACAGGGGCTCCTTCCTCAATGAGCAGTACTTC. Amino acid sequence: CSAIHRGSFLNEQYF.

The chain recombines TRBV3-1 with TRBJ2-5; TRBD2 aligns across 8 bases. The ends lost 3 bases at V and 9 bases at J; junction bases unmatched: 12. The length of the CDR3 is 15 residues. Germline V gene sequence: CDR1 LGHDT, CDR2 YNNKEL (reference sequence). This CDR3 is CASSHGFGGVDPQYF. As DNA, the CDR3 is TGTGCCAGCAGCCACGGGTTCGGGGGGGTTGATCCCCAGTACTTC.

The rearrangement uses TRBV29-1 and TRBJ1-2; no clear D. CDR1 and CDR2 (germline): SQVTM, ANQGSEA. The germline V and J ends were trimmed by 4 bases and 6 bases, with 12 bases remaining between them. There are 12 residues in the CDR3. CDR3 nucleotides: TGCAGCGTTGGTGGGCAAAGTGATGGCTACACCTTC. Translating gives CSVGGQSDGYTF.

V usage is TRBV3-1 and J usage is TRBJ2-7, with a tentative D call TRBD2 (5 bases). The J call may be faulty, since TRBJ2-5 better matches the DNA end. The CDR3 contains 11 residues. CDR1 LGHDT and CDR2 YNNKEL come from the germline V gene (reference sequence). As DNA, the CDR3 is TGTGCCAGCCCTCGGAGGGAGACCCAGTACTTC. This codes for CASPRRETQYF.

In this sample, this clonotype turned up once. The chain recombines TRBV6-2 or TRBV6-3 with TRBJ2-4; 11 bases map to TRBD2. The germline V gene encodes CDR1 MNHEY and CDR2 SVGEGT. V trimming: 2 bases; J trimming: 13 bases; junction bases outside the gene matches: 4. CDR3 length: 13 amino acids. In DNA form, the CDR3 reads TGTGCCAGCAGTTACGGGACTAGCGGAATACAGTACTTC. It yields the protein CASSYGTSGIQYF.

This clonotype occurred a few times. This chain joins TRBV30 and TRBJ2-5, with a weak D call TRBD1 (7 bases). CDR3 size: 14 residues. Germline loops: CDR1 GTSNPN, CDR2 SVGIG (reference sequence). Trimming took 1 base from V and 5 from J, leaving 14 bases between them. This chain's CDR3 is CAWSGQGLVETQYF. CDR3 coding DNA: TGTGCCTGGAGTGGACAGGGACTTGTGGAGACCCAGTACTTC. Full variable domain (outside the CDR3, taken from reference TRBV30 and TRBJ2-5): SQTIHQWPATLVQPVGSPLSLECTVEGTSNPNLYWYRQAAGRGLQLLFYSVGIGQISSEVPQNLSASRPQDRQFILSSKKLLLSDSGFYLCAWSGQGLVETQYFGPGTRLLVL.

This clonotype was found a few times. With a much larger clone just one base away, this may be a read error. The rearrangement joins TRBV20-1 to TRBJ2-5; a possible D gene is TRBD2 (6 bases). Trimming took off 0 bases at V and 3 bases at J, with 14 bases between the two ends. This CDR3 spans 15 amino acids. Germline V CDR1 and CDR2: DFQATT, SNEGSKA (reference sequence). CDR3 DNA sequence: TGCAGTGCTAGAGATGTGGGGGGAGCGGAAGAGACCCAGTACTTC. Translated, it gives CSARDVGGAEETQYF.

CDR3 bases: TGTGCCAGCAGCTTGTGGCCCCGCGAAGAAGCTTTCTTT. Its protein is CASSLWPREEAFF. The chain couples TRBV5-6 to TRBJ1-1; D gene uncertain. V shed 1 base and J shed 8 bases, with 12 bases lying between them. The CDR3 spans 13 residues. Germline CDR1 reads SGHDT; CDR2 reads YYEEEE.

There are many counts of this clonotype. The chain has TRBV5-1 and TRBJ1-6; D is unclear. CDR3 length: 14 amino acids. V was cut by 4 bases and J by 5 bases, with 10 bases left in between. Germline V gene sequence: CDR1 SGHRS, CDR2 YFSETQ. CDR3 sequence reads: CASSGGRNNSPLHF. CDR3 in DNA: TGCGCCAGCAGCGGAGGACGGAATAATTCACCCCTCCACTTT.

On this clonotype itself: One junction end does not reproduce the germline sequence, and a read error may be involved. The CDR3 loop reads CASSLLAGRERYF. In DNA, the CDR3 is TGTGCCAGCAGCTTATTGGCTGGTCGCGAGCGGTACTTC. The chain couples TRBV7-8 to TRBJ2-7; the D is unclear. The CDR3 runs 13 residues. Germline values: CDR1 SGHVS, CDR2 FQNEAQ.

The CDR3 spells CSVEIGQGANNEQFF. Here the CDR3 DNA reads TGCAGCGTTGAAATAGGGCAGGGCGCAAACAATGAGCAGTTCTTC. The chain employs TRBV29-1 and TRBJ2-1, with D possibly being TRBD1 (5 bases). The CDR3 extends over 15 amino acids. Trimming took 2 bases from V and 5 from J, leaving 16 bases between them. Germline CDR1 and CDR2: SQVTM and ANQGSEA.

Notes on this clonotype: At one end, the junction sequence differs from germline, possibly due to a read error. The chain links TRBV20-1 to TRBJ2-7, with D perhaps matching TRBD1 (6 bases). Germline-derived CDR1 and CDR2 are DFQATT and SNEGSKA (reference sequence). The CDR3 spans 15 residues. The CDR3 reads CSAGETGKGAYEQYF. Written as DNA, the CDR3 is TGCAGTGCTGGAGAAACAGGGAAAGGGGCCTACGAGCAGTACTTC.

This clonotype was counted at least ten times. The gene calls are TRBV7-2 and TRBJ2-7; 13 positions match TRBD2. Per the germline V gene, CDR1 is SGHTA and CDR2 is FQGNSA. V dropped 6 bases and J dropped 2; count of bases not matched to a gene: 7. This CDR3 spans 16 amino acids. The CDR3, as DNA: TGTGCCAGCAGTTCCTTCGGGACTAGCGGGGCCTACGAGCAGTACTTC. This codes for CASSSFGTSGAYEQYF. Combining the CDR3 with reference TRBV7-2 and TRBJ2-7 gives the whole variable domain GAGVSQSPSNKVTEKGKDVELRCDPISGHTALYWYRQSLGQGLEFLIYFQGNSAPDKSGLPSDRFSAERTGGSVSTLTIQRTQQEDSAVYLCASSSFGTSGAYEQYFGPGTRLTVT.

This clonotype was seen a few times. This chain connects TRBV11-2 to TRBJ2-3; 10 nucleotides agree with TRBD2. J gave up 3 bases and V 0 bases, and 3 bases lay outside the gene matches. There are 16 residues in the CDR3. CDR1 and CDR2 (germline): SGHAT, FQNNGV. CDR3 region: CASSLEASGGTDTQYF. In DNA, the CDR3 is TGTGCCAGCAGCTTAGAGGCTAGCGGGGGAACAGATACGCAGTATTTT.

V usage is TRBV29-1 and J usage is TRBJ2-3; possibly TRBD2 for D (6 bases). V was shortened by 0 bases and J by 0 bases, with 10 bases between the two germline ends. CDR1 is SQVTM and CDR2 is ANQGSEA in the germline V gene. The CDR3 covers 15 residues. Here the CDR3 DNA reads TGCAGCGTTGAAGATTGGAGCGGGAGCACAGATACGCAGTATTTT. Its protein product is CSVEDWSGSTDTQYF.

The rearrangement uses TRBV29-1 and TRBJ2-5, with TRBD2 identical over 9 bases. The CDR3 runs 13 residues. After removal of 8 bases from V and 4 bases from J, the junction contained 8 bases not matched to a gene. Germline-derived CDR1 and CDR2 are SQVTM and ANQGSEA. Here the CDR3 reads CSHRAGGGETQYF. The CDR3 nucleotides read TGCAGCCATAGAGCGGGAGGTGGAGAGACCCAGTACTTC.

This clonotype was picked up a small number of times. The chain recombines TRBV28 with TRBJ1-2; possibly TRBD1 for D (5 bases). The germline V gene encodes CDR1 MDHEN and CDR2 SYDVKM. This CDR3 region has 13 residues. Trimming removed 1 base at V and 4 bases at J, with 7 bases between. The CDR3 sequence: CASSLLGTYGYTF. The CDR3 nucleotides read TGTGCCAGCAGTTTATTGGGGACCTATGGCTACACCTTC.

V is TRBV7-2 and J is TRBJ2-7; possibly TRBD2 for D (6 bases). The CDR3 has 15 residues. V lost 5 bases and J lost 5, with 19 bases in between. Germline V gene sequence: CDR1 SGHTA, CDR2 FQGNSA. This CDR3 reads CASSRGTPGINEQYF. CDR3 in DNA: TGTGCCAGCAGCCGCGGGACTCCGGGGATAAACGAGCAGTACTTC.